This T cell receptor beta chain came from a study of T cell responses to AZD1222 COVID-19 vaccine. Whole-study findings and limits: Clonal diversity was possibly underestimated, and white British individuals and females predominated among donors. Variant regions that are unmutated are reportedly the target of nearly half of spike-specific TCRs. No repertoire was sampled before or during the peak T cell response, only after it.

With regard to this clone: The target antigen is unknown.

This CDR3 has 15 residues. The J segment lost 6 bases and the V segment lost 5 bases, leaving 10 bases of the junction unmatched. Germline CDR1 and CDR2: SEHNR and FQNEAQ (reference sequence). Clones were sequenced by immunoSEQ multiplex PCR, and TCRdb holds only the in-frame ones, with some missing. The sample consists of over 140,000 clones, nearly 95% of them appearing once. Material: peripheral blood, obtained 28 days after the second AZD1222 dose. This TCR was recovered from an adult who received the AZD1222 COVID-19 vaccine. The V call is TRBV7-9, the J call TRBJ2-7, with 10 bases fitting TRBD2. The CDR3 reads CASSPELAGASEQYF. Here the CDR3 DNA reads TGTGCCAGCAGCCCCGAGCTAGCGGGAGCATCCGAGCAGTACTTC.